This is a list of T cell receptor beta chains from one sample in a study of T cells after yellow fever vaccination. TCRdb itself ran the 5' RACE reads through MiXCR, one entry per CDR3 protein. The sample holds about 340,000 distinct CDR3 sequences, roughly an eighth seen once. The material sequenced was CD4+ T cells sorted from PBMCs, taken 15 days after the yellow fever booster vaccination. All receptors derive from a young man who received the YFV17D yellow fever vaccine. CDR3s include the opening cysteine and the closing phenylalanine or tryptophan.

TRBJ1-5 TRBV7-2 CASSRDSQPQHF
TRBJ1-6 TRBV7-2 CASSLTQSSPLHF
TRBJ2-1 TRBV18 CASSPWTSGYNEQFF
TRBJ1-5 TRBV20-1 CSAWRRNSNQPQHF
TRBJ2-5 TRBV2 CASSPWGTQYF
TRBJ2-5 TRBV7-3 CASSPGVGETQYF
TRBJ2-5 TRBV24-1 CATSLPGGETQYF
TRBJ2-7 TRBV6-2/TRBV6-3 CASSYPRLLSYEQYF
TRBJ1-6 TRBV4-1 CASSRDREENSPLHF
TRBJ2-1 TRBV6-5 CASSYGAEQFF
TRBJ2-7 TRBV6-1 CASSEVLDTYEQYF
TRBJ2-5 TRBV18 CASSTGEGIQETQYF
TRBJ2-2 TRBV14 CASSHGRAGELTGELFF
TRBJ1-1 TRBV27 CASSSTRASEAFF
TRBJ1-4 TRBV19 CASSGQAATNEKLFF
TRBJ2-5 TRBV7-6 CASSFRGQYQETQYF
TRBJ2-3 TRBV4-1 CASNSGGGPDTQYF
TRBJ2-5 TRBV9 CASSVGGVADQETQYF
TRBJ1-2 TRBV20-1 CSARGGQNSNYGYTF
TRBJ1-3 TRBV12-3/TRBV12-4 CASSLMGSGNTIYF
TRBJ2-6 TRBV15 CATSPYLSGANVLTF
TRBJ1-5 TRBV11-3 CASSSRTLWGGQPQHF
TRBJ1-5 TRBV6-1 CASSGGQPYQPQHF
TRBJ1-2 TRBV6-5 CASSLRAAGSRNGYTF
TRBJ1-4 TRBV21-1 CASSKVSRGGSEKLFF
TRBJ2-1 TRBV4-3 CASSQEQGHSLLDEQFF
TRBJ2-1 TRBV5-1 CASSPQASGDNEQFF
TRBJ1-3 TRBV12-3/TRBV12-4 CASSPSAGGNTIYF
TRBJ1-1 TRBV20-1 CSAKIRAGPLNTEAFF
TRBJ1-2 TRBV25-1 CASNRGWGGYTF
TRBJ2-6 TRBV7-8 CASSLNRIRGANVLTF
TRBJ2-2 TRBV6-8 CASSRTGIETGELFF
TRBJ1-2 TRBV7-9 CASRTPNYGYTF
TRBJ2-4 TRBV20-1 CSASRQAPIQYF
TRBJ2-3 TRBV29-1 CSVEGQGADTQYF
TRBJ2-3 TRBV7-8 CASTRHQDTQYF
TRBJ2-3 TRBV5-1 CASSLVVTGTNTDTQYF
TRBJ2-5 TRBV6-2/TRBV6-3 CASSRSVETQYF
TRBJ2-3 TRBV5-1 CASRPITTSTDTQYF
TRBJ2-3 TRBV5-5 CASSNSQRGHSTDTQYF
TRBJ2-1 TRBV20-1 CSARGFHNEQFF
TRBJ1-5 TRBV6-2/TRBV6-3 CASTTDRLNQPQHF
TRBJ1-1 TRBV7-2 CASSLADRVTEAFF
TRBJ1-5 TRBV10-2 CASSEIPGIGQPQHF
TRBJ2-1 TRBV5-1 CASSLGGAGSYNEQFF
TRBJ1-1 TRBV7-9 CASSLAGAKEAFF
TRBJ2-4 TRBV9 CASSVVSTSSIQYF
TRBJ2-2 TRBV6-5 CASSTSRGGNTGELFF
TRBJ2-7 TRBV28 CASSFKGYEQYF
TRBJ2-2 TRBV5-1 CASSLKTSGANTGELFF
TRBJ1-1 TRBV27 CASSRDRVLLTEAFF